This is a list of T cell receptor beta chains from one sample in a study of T-cell reconstitution after alpha-beta-depleted transplantation in children. TCRdb re-derived calls from the PCR reads in MiXCR, one entry per CDR3 protein. Of about 830,000 distinct CDR3 sequences listed, less than 20% are singletons. Sample: PBMCs, mostly from graft donor cells, taken 360 days after TCRalphabeta/CD19-depleted stem cell transplant. The receptors originated from a male patient younger than 18 who had a stem cell transplant for acute lymphoblastic leukemia, so the T cells may come from the graft donor. Each CDR3 is given with its conserved first and last residue. D genes are given only for firm matches. Rows give clone size only sometimes, using once, few, many, or a class for an expanded clone.

>TRBJ2-3|TRBD1|.|TRBV18
TGTGCCAGCTCACCCCGACCGGACAGGGGTCTCACAGATACGCAGTATTTT
CASSPRPDRGLTDTQYF
>TRBJ2-5|.|.|TRBV24-1
TGTGCCACCAGTGACACTCGGAGGGGGACCCAGTACTTC
CATSDTRRGTQYF
>TRBJ1-2|.|.|TRBV29-1
TGCAGCGTTTCCTGGGAAAACTATGGCTACACCTTC
CSVSWENYGYTF
>TRBJ2-1|.|few|TRBV20-1
TGCAGTGCTAGACCCCCTCTAGGTGGGGGCTACAATGAGCAGTTCTTC
CSARPPLGGGYNEQFF
>TRBJ2-7|.|.|TRBV28
TGTGCCAGCAAGAGAGGGAGGCAGAACTACGAGCAGTACTTC
CASKRGRQNYEQYF
>TRBJ2-1|TRBD2|many|TRBV5-1
TGCGCCAGCAGCTCTAGGACTAGCTACAATGAGCAGTTCTTC
CASSSRTSYNEQFF
>TRBJ2-7|.|.|TRBV3-1
TGTGCCAGCAGCCAAGCGAAAGAGCAGTACTTC
CASSQAKEQYF
>TRBJ2-7|TRBD2|.|TRBV7-2
TGTGCCAGCAGCTTAGGTTTAAGGACTAGGTCCCACGAGCAGTACTTC
CASSLGLRTRSHEQYF
>TRBJ1-1|.|.|TRBV19
TGTGCCAGTAGTACTAAGTTGGGTGGAGTGGGCACTGAAGCTTTCTTT
CASSTKLGGVGTEAFF
>TRBJ2-5|.|few|TRBV3-1
TGTGCCAGCAGCCAAGGGACCCGAGGGACCCAGTACTTC
CASSQGTRGTQYF
>TRBJ1-2|TRBD1|few|TRBV15
TGTGCCACCAGCAGAGATCGGGCAGGGGGTAGTGGCTACACCTTC
CATSRDRAGGSGYTF
>TRBJ2-7|TRBD2|many|TRBV5-1
TGCGCCAGCAGGCATCTAGCGGGAGGGTCCTACGAGCAGTACTTC
CASRHLAGGSYEQYF
>TRBJ1-1|.|.|TRBV4-1
TGCGCCAGCAGCGCCCCCGGGAGGGCGAACACTGAAGCTTTCTTT
CASSAPGRANTEAFF
>TRBJ2-1|.|.|TRBV25-1
TGTGCCAGCAGTGAATATACTGGGATGGAACACAATGAGCAGTTCTTC
CASSEYTGMEHNEQFF
>TRBJ2-3|.|many|TRBV12-3/TRBV12-4
TGTGCCAGCAGACGTGAAAGACCGACGCCGTATTTT
CASRRERPTPYF
>TRBJ2-6|.|many|TRBV29-1
TGCAGCGTCCGCCCCTCCGCCGGGGCCAACGTCCTGACTTTC
CSVRPSAGANVLTF
>TRBJ2-7|TRBD2|few|TRBV20-1
TGCAGTGCGATGGAAGGAGCGGGAGCGCCTATTCACGAGCAGTACTTC
CSAMEGAGAPIHEQYF
>TRBJ1-5|TRBD1|.|TRBV12-3/TRBV12-4
TGTGCCAGCAGTTTCAATAACAGGGGACTTAGCAATCAGCCCCAGCATTTT
CASSFNNRGLSNQPQHF
>TRBJ1-2|.|few|TRBV28
TGTGCCAGCACCCCGGACAAGACGCGTGGCTACACCTTC
CASTPDKTRGYTF
>TRBJ2-3|TRBD2|many|TRBV3-1
TGTGCCAGCGGGACTAGCGGGAGAATAGGCGGCACAGATACGCAGTATTTT
CASGTSGRIGGTDTQYF
>TRBJ2-1|.|.|TRBV10-3
TGTGCCATCAGGGAAATTGGGTCCTACAATGAGCAGTTCTTC
CAIREIGSYNEQFF
>TRBJ2-7|.|.|TRBV14
TGTGCCAGCAGCCACCGACAGGACCATTTCTCCTACGAGCAGTACTTC
CASSHRQDHFSYEQYF
>TRBJ2-5|.|.|TRBV18
TGTGCCAGCTCACCACGCTTAAGGACACAAGAGACCCAGTACTTC
CASSPRLRTQETQYF
>TRBJ1-6|TRBD1|.|TRBV27
TGTGCCAGCAGATTCGGACAGGGTTATAATTCACCCCTCCACTTT
CASRFGQGYNSPLHF
>TRBJ2-1|TRBD2|.|TRBV4-2
TGTGCCAGCAGCCAGAGCAGCGGGAGCTCCTACAATGAGCAGTTCTTC
CASSQSSGSSYNEQFF
>TRBJ1-4|.|.|TRBV7-9
TGTGCCAGCAGCCTTTATCGGGAGGGGAGGCTGTTTTTT
CASSLYREGRLFF
>TRBJ2-5|TRBD2|.|TRBV7-2
TGTGCCAGCAGCTTAGCCCCCTGGACTAGCGGGAGAGGAGGAGAGACCCAGTACTTC
CASSLAPWTSGRGGETQYF
>TRBJ2-5|TRBD2|few|TRBV7-7
TGTGCCAGCAGCTGGGGACTAGCGGGAGGCCCACAAGAGACCCAGTACTTC
CASSWGLAGGPQETQYF
>TRBJ2-2|TRBD2|few|TRBV7-2
TGTGCCAGCAGCTTCACTAGCGGGATAAGACGGAACACCGGGGAGCTGTTTTTT
CASSFTSGIRRNTGELFF
>TRBJ1-6|TRBD1|many|TRBV20-1
TGCAGTGCTAGCAGGACAGGGAATAATTCACCCCTCCACTTT
CSASRTGNNSPLHF
>TRBJ2-2|.|.|TRBV7-7
TGTGCCAGCAGCTTAGACCAGGTCCGGGGCACCGGGGAGCTGTTTTTT
CASSLDQVRGTGELFF
>TRBJ2-1|.|many|TRBV4-2
TGTGCCAGCAGCCTCCGAGGACTTCTCCCCCCTAACTCCTACAATGAGCAGTTCTTC
CASSLRGLLPPNSYNEQFF
>TRBJ2-2|TRBD2|.|TRBV27
TGTGCCAGCAGTTTGGGGTACCGCGTGGTAGCGGGGAACACCGGGGAGCTGTTTTTT
CASSLGYRVVAGNTGELFF
>TRBJ2-7|TRBD2|many|TRBV5-1
TGCGCCAGCAGCTTGGGACTAGCGGCGATCTACGAGCAGTACTTC
CASSLGLAAIYEQYF
>TRBJ2-7|.|.|TRBV7-9
TGTGCCAGCAGCAAGACAGCAGGGGATGGTTACGAGCAGTACTTC
CASSKTAGDGYEQYF
>TRBJ2-4|TRBD2|.|TRBV5-4
TGTGCCAGCAGCTTTGGGACTAGCGGGAGTATTGTAGCCAAAAACATTCAGTACTTC
CASSFGTSGSIVAKNIQYF
>TRBJ1-2|.|.|TRBV27
TGTGCCAGCAGTCGGCAGGGGCCGGATGGCTACACCTTC
CASSRQGPDGYTF
>TRBJ2-1|TRBD2|once|TRBV19
TGTGCCAGTAGTAGAGCGGGATGGTCCTACAATGAGCAGTTCTTC
CASSRAGWSYNEQFF
>TRBJ2-1|TRBD1|few|TRBV19
TGTGCCAGTAGAACAGGGGTTCGAAATGAGCAGTTCTTC
CASRTGVRNEQFF
>TRBJ2-2|.|.|TRBV4-1
TGCGCCAGCAGCCAAGTGGGGGGGGCAGCCGGGGAGCTGTTTTTT
CASSQVGGAAGELFF
>TRBJ2-1|.|.|TRBV20-1
TGCAGTGCTCAGGACCTTAGGGGCGGGTCCTACAATGAGCAGTTCTTC
CSAQDLRGGSYNEQFF
>TRBJ2-7|.|few|TRBV4-1
TGCGCCAGCAGCCAGGCCGGGACGCCAAGCTCCTACGAGCAGTACTTC
CASSQAGTPSSYEQYF
>TRBJ2-7|.|.|TRBV7-6
TGTGCCAGCAGCCACGACGACTCCTACGAGCAGTACTTC
CASSHDDSYEQYF
>TRBJ1-5|.|.|TRBV20-1
TGCAGTGCTAAGTCTTACAGGGATAATCAGCCCCAGCATTTT
CSAKSYRDNQPQHF
>TRBJ2-5|TRBD1|.|TRBV5-1
TGCGCCAGCAGCTTGGGAGGCCAACAGGGGGCGGAGGAGACCCAGTACTTC
CASSLGGQQGAEETQYF
>TRBJ2-7|.|few|TRBV3-1
TGTGCCAGCAGCCAAGGTAATAGTCAGAGACTAACCTACGAGCAGTACTTC
CASSQGNSQRLTYEQYF
>TRBJ1-1|.|.|TRBV5-1
TGCGCCAGCAGCCCCATAGGACAGCAAGACACTGAAGCTTTCTTT
CASSPIGQQDTEAFF
>TRBJ2-7|.|.|TRBV6-5
TGTGCCAGCAGTACCGAATACTCGAAAAGCGAGCAGTACTTC
CASSTEYSKSEQYF
>TRBJ2-1|.|few|TRBV30
TGTGCCTGGAGTAACCGGCAGGGGTACAATGAGCAGTTCTTC
CAWSNRQGYNEQFF
>TRBJ2-1|.|.|TRBV5-1
TGCGCCAGCAGGCAATGGGACGGTCTCCGTAACAATGAGCAGTTCTTC
CASRQWDGLRNNEQFF
>TRBJ1-5|.|.|TRBV7-6
TGTGCCAGCAGCTCGGCCGGGGGTAGTCAGCCCCAGCATTTT
CASSSAGGSQPQHF
>TRBJ2-6|TRBD1|.|TRBV7-2
TGTGCCAGCAGCTTACGCGTCACCGGGACAGGGATAACTGGGGCCAACGTCCTGACTTTC
CASSLRVTGTGITGANVLTF
>TRBJ2-3|.|few|TRBV12-3/TRBV12-4
TGTGCCAGCAGTCAATTAGATGAATATAACACAGATACGCAGTATTTT
CASSQLDEYNTDTQYF
>TRBJ2-6|.|few|TRBV5-1
TGCGCCAGCGCGAGGTCTGGGGCCAACGTCCTGACTTTC
CASARSGANVLTF
>TRBJ2-7|.|few|TRBV6-5
TGTGCCAGCAGCCCCGGGGGCGGGAGATTCCACGAGCAGTACTTC
CASSPGGGRFHEQYF